The TCR beta chain under discussion was sequenced for a study of T-cell reconstitution after alpha-beta-depleted transplantation in children. Trimming removed 4 bases from V and 9 bases from J, with 13 bases in between. Germline CDR1 is SGHRS and CDR2 is YFSETQ. This CDR3 has 12 amino acids. Worth noting for this clonotype: Its antigen is still unknown. A much larger clone lies one base from this, so it may be a read error.

Study-wide results and limits: At the one-year point after transplant, T-cell counts and TCRbeta diversity were found to come mostly from T cells that had been newly produced. Two months or so post-transplant, alpha-beta T cells reportedly derived from several hundred expanded graft clones.

The library targeted TCRbeta and was prepared with unique molecular identifiers. One entry per CDR3 protein results from TCRdb running MiXCR on the PCR reads. The repertoire holds 450,000 to 600,000 distinct CDR3 sequences, with over 9.5% as singletons. The chain recombines TRBV5-1 with TRBJ2-5, with D tentatively TRBD2 (6 bases). The starting material was PBMCs, obtained before TCRalphabeta/CD19-depleted stem cell transplant. This TCR was recovered from a child under 10 years old with inherited bone marrow failure, due to receive a stem cell transplant. The CDR3 DNA is TGCGCCAGCAGCCCGGACTACGAGCCCCAGTACTTC. Protein product: CASSPDYEPQYF.